This passage covers 2 T cell receptor beta chains from one sample sequenced in a study of identical twins (dated by TCRdb to about 2016). The library was generated by 5' RACE. The data were produced on an Illumina HiSeq 2000. TCRdb cleaned the public reads at Q25 with fastp, built clones with MiXCR and kept in-frame beta chains. Every distinct CDR3 protein forms one entry, paired with its most common genes and DNA. For this sample the table gives approximately 670,000 distinct CDR3 sequences, of which approximately 6.1% were detected only once. Of the sample, around 1.7% falls within the top ten clones. The sample was naive T cells sorted from blood. The sample's cell subset or site label, in plain terms: cells isolated with a human naive T-cell isolation kit. All receptors derive from a man younger than 35 in good health.

The chain carries TRBV7-9 and TRBJ1-4; D call uncertain. Trimming removed 2 bases from V and 5 bases from J, with 12 bases in between. CDR3 length: 15 amino acids. Germline loops: CDR1 SEHNR, CDR2 FQNEAQ (reference sequence). CDR3: CASSLNLGQNEKLFF. The CDR3 nucleotides are TGTGCCAGCAGCTTAAATCTTGGTCAGAATGAAAAACTGTTTTTT.

This clonotype came up many times. The V gene is TRBV28, the J gene TRBJ2-7; 8 bases are a match to TRBD1. With 7 bases clipped from V and 2 bases from J, the junction kept 7 bases outside the gene matches. The CDR3 consists of 14 residues. Germline V gene lookup returns CDR1 MDHEN and CDR2 SYDVKM. The CDR3 coding sequence is TGTGCCAGCACACCGGGACAGGTAGCCTACGAGCAGTACTTC. This translates into CASTPGQVAYEQYF.